Listed below are T cell receptor beta chains from one sample, sequenced in a study of blood T cell repertoires in COVID-19. TCRdb's copy holds only in-frame clones and misses some; the assay was immunoSEQ multiplex PCR. The sample contains 60,000 to 75,000 clones, just over 90% of which appear only once. Sequencing used peripheral blood. All receptors derive from a human donor in a cohort sampled during active COVID-19. Both conserved end residues are part of each CDR3. The D gene is left open where the match is weak. Where a row states a size, it is once, few, many or the class of an expanded clone; other rows omit it.

TRBV29-1	TRBJ2-1	NA	9	NA	TGCTCGAGCCCCAATGAGCAGTTCTTC	CSSPNEQFF
TRBV5-1	TRBJ1-1	TRBD1	14	NA	TGCGCCAGCAGCTTGGGGGCAGGGGGAACTGAAGCTTTCTTT	CASSLGAGGTEAFF
TRBV9	TRBJ2-1	NA	15	NA	TGTGCCAGCAGCGTAGAATCTAGCTTCTACAATGAGCAGTTCTTC	CASSVESSFYNEQFF
TRBV11-2	TRBJ2-2	TRBD2	16	NA	TGTGCCAGCAGCTTAAGGTGGGCGGGAGGACCCGGGGAGCTGTTTTTT	CASSLRWAGGPGELFF
TRBV7-2	TRBJ2-2	TRBD1	16	NA	TGTGCCAGCAGCTTCCGGACAGGGCGAGGCCCCGGGGAGCTGTTTTTT	CASSFRTGRGPGELFF
TRBV7-3	TRBJ2-1	NA	13	NA	TGTGCCAGCAGCTTAACATCAGGGGTTGAGCAGTTCTTC	CASSLTSGVEQFF
TRBV6-5	TRBJ2-3	NA	15	NA	TGTGCCAGCAGCCCCATCTCCACATCCACAGATACGCAGTATTTT	CASSPISTSTDTQYF
TRBV5-6	TRBJ2-1	NA	14	NA	TGTGCCAGCAGCTCGGCCGGCAGGGTAAATGAGCAGTTCTTC	CASSSAGRVNEQFF
TRBV10-2	TRBJ2-1	NA	12	NA	TGCGCCAGCGACCAAGGGGGTGATGAGCAGTTCTTC	CASDQGGDEQFF
TRBV6-2/TRBV6-3	TRBJ2-5	NA	13	once	TGTGCCAGCAGTTACTCGACTCGGGAGACCCAGTACTTC	CASSYSTRETQYF
TRBV6-5	TRBJ2-3	TRBD2	16	NA	TGTGCCAGCAGTTACCGTAGCGGGAGGGCCTGGAATACGCAGTATTTT	CASSYRSGRAWNTQYF
TRBV10-1	TRBJ2-1	TRBD2	14	NA	TGCGCCAGCAGTGAAGATCGGACTAGCGCTGAGCAGTTCTTC	CASSEDRTSAEQFF
TRBV29-1	TRBJ1-5	NA	12	few	TGCAGCGCCCCCCGCAGAAATCAGCCCCAGCATTTT	CSAPRRNQPQHF
TRBV27	TRBJ2-7	NA	15	NA	TGTGCCAGCAGGCGCTCCAGGGGACAAACCTACGAGCAGTACTTC	CASRRSRGQTYEQYF
TRBV28	TRBJ2-2	NA	11	NA	TGTGCCAGTACTTTTGGCGGGGAGCTGTTTTTT	CASTFGGELFF
TRBV28	TRBJ1-5	NA	14	once	TGTGCCAGCAATTCGGTCAGGGGCAATCAGCCCCAGCATTTT	CASNSVRGNQPQHF
TRBV6-4	TRBJ2-7	NA	15	once	TGTGCCAGCAGTGACTCACGGGTGGGGGCTTACGAGCAGTACTTC	CASSDSRVGAYEQYF
TRBV7-8	TRBJ1-2	TRBD1	14	NA	TGTGCCAGCAGCTCCGACAGGGTAGCCTATGGCTACACCTTC	CASSSDRVAYGYTF
TRBV5-4	TRBJ2-5	TRBD2	15	NA	TGTGCCAGCAGCGGGGGACTAGCGGGAGAGGGGTCCCAGTACTTC	CASSGGLAGEGSQYF
TRBV9	TRBJ2-1	TRBD2	15	NA	TGTGCCAGCAGCGTGCCCGGACTAGCGGGAAATGAGCAGTTCTTC	CASSVPGLAGNEQFF
TRBV6-2/TRBV6-3	TRBJ2-3	NA	16	NA	TGTGCCAGCAGCGACAACCGCGGGATTGGCTCAGATACGCAGTATTTT	CASSDNRGIGSDTQYF
TRBV19	TRBJ2-5	NA	16	NA	TGTGCCAGTAGTATATCCCCAGGGCCGTACCAAGAGACCCAGTACTTC	CASSISPGPYQETQYF
TRBV20-1	TRBJ2-1	TRBD2	20	NA	TGCAGTGCTAGTCTAGCGGGAGTTCTTTTGGGTGGTTCCGACTACAATGAGCAGTTCTTC	CSASLAGVLLGGSDYNEQFF
TRBV28	TRBJ1-3	NA	15	NA	TGTGCCAGCAGTTTCAACAGGGTAGCTGGAAACACCATATATTTT	CASSFNRVAGNTIYF
TRBV11-3	TRBJ2-7	TRBD2	14	NA	TGTGCCAGCAGCTTCCTACTAGCGGGAGACGAGCAGTACTTC	CASSFLLAGDEQYF
TRBV6-2/TRBV6-3	TRBJ2-3	NA	12	NA	TGTGCCAGCAGCCGGCCCCGTGCTACGCAGTATTTT	CASSRPRATQYF
TRBV3-1/TRBV3-2	TRBJ2-3	NA	17	NA	TGTGCCAGCAGCCAAGTCCCCTCTCAAACTAGCACAGATACGCAGTATTTT	CASSQVPSQTSTDTQYF
TRBV10-3	TRBJ2-3	TRBD2	18	NA	TGTGCCATCAGCTTACTAGCGGGAGGCTCCCGGGGTACAGATACGCAGTATTTT	CAISLLAGGSRGTDTQYF
TRBV12-3/TRBV12-4	TRBJ1-2	NA	13	once	TGTGCCAGCAGCCTCAAGGGTCGGGGTGGCTACACCTTC	CASSLKGRGGYTF
TRBV25-1	TRBJ2-7	NA	15	NA	TGTGCCAGCAGTGACCCCAGGGGCGGAAGTAACGAGCAGTACTTC	CASSDPRGGSNEQYF
TRBV11-1	TRBJ2-7	TRBD2	15	NA	TGTGCCAGCAGCTTAAATGGACTAGCGGCCTACGAGCAGTACTTC	CASSLNGLAAYEQYF
TRBV18	TRBJ2-5	NA	14	NA	TGTGCCAGCTCACCATATGGGGAGCACGAGACCCAGTACTTC	CASSPYGEHETQYF
TRBV7-2	TRBJ1-4	TRBD1	15	NA	TGTGCCAGCAGCTCACAGGGGGCCCACAATGAAAAACTGTTTTTT	CASSSQGAHNEKLFF
TRBV2	TRBJ2-2	NA	13	NA	TGTGCCAGCAGGATGGGCGCCACCGGGGAGCTGTTTTTT	CASRMGATGELFF
TRBV6-1	TRBJ2-5	NA	14	NA	TGTGCCAGCAGTGAAGCGAGTGGAGCGGAGACCCAGTACTTC	CASSEASGAETQYF
TRBV7-3	TRBJ2-1	TRBD2	15	NA	TGTGCCAGCAGCTCGCTAGCGGCCTCCTACAATGAGCAGTTCTTC	CASSSLAASYNEQFF